Listed here are 15 T cell receptor beta chains from one sample, sequenced in a study of T cell responses to AZD1222 COVID-19 vaccine. Sequencing was performed with immunoSEQ multiplex PCR; in TCRdb, only in-frame clones are kept and a portion is missing. Here the sample spans about 110,000 clones, under 90% being singletons. Material: peripheral blood, obtained on day 0 of AZD1222 vaccination. These TCRs come from an adult in good health.

This rearrangement joins TRBV7-2 to TRBJ1-5; TRBD1 agrees at 7 bases. Looked up from germline, CDR1 is SGHTA and CDR2 is FQGNSA. V was pared by 3 bases and J by 3 bases, with 5 bases of the junction left unmatched. The CDR3 is 15 residues long. CDR3 region: CASSLGRGDNQPQHF. The CDR3 DNA sequence: TGTGCCAGCAGCTTGGGCAGGGGGGACAATCAGCCCCAGCATTTT.

The V call is TRBV6-6, the J call TRBJ1-3, with D unresolved. V was shortened by 5 bases and J by 2 bases, with 10 bases between the two germline ends. The V gene's germline CDR1 is MNHNY and CDR2 SVGAGI (reference sequence). The CDR3 spans 14 residues. The CDR3 region is CASSALIAGNTIYF. CDR3 sequence (DNA): TGTGCCAGCAGTGCGCTGATAGCTGGAAACACCATATATTTT.

V and J are TRBV11-2 and TRBJ2-1; the match to TRBD2 covers 7 bases. The germline CDR1 and CDR2 sequences are SGHAT and FQNNGV. The CDR3 contains 12 residues. Unmatched junction bases numbered 2, after V lost 5 bases and J lost 7 bases. In DNA, the CDR3 is TGTGCCAGCAGCCTTAGCGGGAATGAGCAGTTCTTC. Translated: CASSLSGNEQFF.

The chain recombines TRBV28 with TRBJ2-7, with D tentatively TRBD2 (6 bases). The germline CDR1 and CDR2 sequences are MDHEN and SYDVKM. The CDR3 covers 16 residues. V shed 3 bases and J shed 4 bases, with 19 bases lying between them. DNA for the CDR3: TGTGCCAGCAGTTTCCCCGGGAGCCCCAAATTATACGAGCAGTACTTC. Encoded protein: CASSFPGSPKLYEQYF.

This clone was observed a handful of times. V usage is TRBV4-3 and J usage is TRBJ1-4; 7 nucleotides align to TRBD1. V was pared by 1 base and J by 5 bases, with 4 bases of the junction left unmatched. The length of the CDR3 is 15 residues. Germline CDR1 and CDR2: LGHNA and YSLEER. The CDR3 bases are TGCGCCAGCAGCCAAGGACAGGGTAACAATGAAAAACTGTTTTTT. It specifies CASSQGQGNNEKLFF.

V gene TRBV7-9 combines with J gene TRBJ2-7; D remains ambiguous. Germline lookup yields CDR1 SEHNR and CDR2 FQNEAQ (reference sequence). The V gene lost 3 bases and the J gene lost 2 bases, with 8 bases spanning the gap. This CDR3 is built from 13 residues. CDR3 bases: TGTGCCAGCAGCTTCCTCCCCCCCTACGAGCAGTACTTC. Amino acid sequence: CASSFLPPYEQYF.

The chain couples TRBV5-6 to TRBJ2-1; the D gene is possibly TRBD1 (6 bases). The length of the CDR3 is 15 residues. CDR1 SGHDT and CDR2 YYEEEE come from the germline V gene. Trimming shortened V by 5 bases and J by 3 bases, and 15 bases separated the two germline ends. DNA for the CDR3: TGTGCCAGCAGACCGACAGGCCGTCTCTACAATGAGCAGTTCTTC. This gives the protein CASRPTGRLYNEQFF.

This sequence joins TRBV9 and TRBJ1-5, with 7 bases matching TRBD1. CDR1 and CDR2 (germline): SGDLS, YYNGEE. CDR3 length equals 15 residues. The junction had 6 bases not matched to a gene; V was cut back by 3 bases and J by 3 bases. The CDR3 is CASSEGGQYNQPQHF. Written as DNA, the CDR3 is TGTGCCAGCAGCGAGGGGGGACAGTACAATCAGCCCCAGCATTTT. Complete variable domain (other parts from reference TRBV9 and TRBJ1-5): DSGVTQTPKHLITATGQRVTLRCSPRSGDLSVYWYQQSLDQGLQFLIQYYNGEERAKGNILERFSAQQFPDLHSELNLSSLELGDSALYFCASSEGGQYNQPQHFGDGTRLSIL.

V usage is TRBV30 and J usage is TRBJ1-1; D possibly corresponds to TRBD1 (5 bases). CDR3 length: 13 amino acids. Trimming took off 6 bases at V and 5 bases at J, with 16 bases between the two ends. Germline CDR1 GTSNPN, CDR2 SVGIG (reference sequence). The DNA of the CDR3 is TGTGCCTGCAAAAGGGTAGGGGTGACTGAAGCTTTCTTT. Translated: CACKRVGVTEAFF.

This clone was picked up one time. The genes are TRBV7-8 and TRBJ1-3; no clear D. Germline V gives CDR1 SGHVS, CDR2 FQNEAQ. The CDR3 runs to 15 residues. Trimming shortened V by 1 base and J by 0 bases, and 7 bases separated the two germline ends. The CDR3 sequence is CASSLGEHSGNTIYF. For the CDR3, the DNA is TGTGCCAGCAGCTTAGGGGAACACTCTGGAAACACCATATATTTT.

This clone appeared a single time. The V and J genes are TRBV5-1 and TRBJ2-2; a weak D match, TRBD1 (5 bases). Trimming shortened V by 6 bases and J by 0 bases, and 12 bases separated the two germline ends. The CDR3 is made up of 15 amino acids. The germline V gene encodes CDR1 SGHRS and CDR2 YFSETQ. The CDR3 sequence: CASTPDSSNTGELFF. In nucleotides, the CDR3 is TGCGCCAGCACCCCTGACAGCTCGAACACCGGGGAGCTGTTTTTT.

The rearrangement links TRBV13 to TRBJ2-4; D might be TRBD2 (6 bases). The CDR3 extends over 17 amino acids. V was cut by 5 bases and J by 0 bases, with 17 bases left in between. The V gene's germline CDR1 is PRHDT and CDR2 FYEKMQ (reference sequence). The CDR3 sequence is CASSPGGKLLAKNIQYF. CDR3 DNA sequence: TGTGCCAGCAGCCCTGGAGGGAAATTACTAGCCAAAAACATTCAGTACTTC.

The V and J genes are TRBV4-3 and TRBJ1-5; possibly TRBD1 for D (6 bases). The CDR3 consists of 15 residues. Germline loops: CDR1 LGHNA, CDR2 YSLEER. V lost 8 bases and J lost 5, with 19 bases in between. The CDR3 DNA sequence: TGCGCCAGCCGAGGACAGTTGACAGGCGATCAGCCCCAGCATTTT. Translation gives CASRGQLTGDQPQHF.

This chain connects TRBV6-5 to TRBJ2-2, with D maybe TRBD2 (5 bases). This CDR3 contains 12 residues. The germline CDR1 and CDR2 sequences are MNHEY and SVGAGI. Trimming shortened V by 7 bases and J by 6 bases, and 9 bases separated the two germline ends. CDR3 sequence (DNA): TGTGCCAGCACCACGGGGTCCGGGGAGCTGTTTTTT. It codes for CASTTGSGELFF.

Here the CDR3 DNA reads TGTGCCAGTAGCCAAATGGGGGGGAACACTGAAGCTTTCTTT. Encoded protein: CASSQMGGNTEAFF. The chain carries TRBV2 and TRBJ1-1; D possibly corresponds to TRBD1 (5 bases). Trimming pared 9 bases from V and 1 base from J, leaving 15 bases between. In germline, CDR1 is SNHLY, CDR2 FYNNEI. The CDR3 consists of 14 residues.